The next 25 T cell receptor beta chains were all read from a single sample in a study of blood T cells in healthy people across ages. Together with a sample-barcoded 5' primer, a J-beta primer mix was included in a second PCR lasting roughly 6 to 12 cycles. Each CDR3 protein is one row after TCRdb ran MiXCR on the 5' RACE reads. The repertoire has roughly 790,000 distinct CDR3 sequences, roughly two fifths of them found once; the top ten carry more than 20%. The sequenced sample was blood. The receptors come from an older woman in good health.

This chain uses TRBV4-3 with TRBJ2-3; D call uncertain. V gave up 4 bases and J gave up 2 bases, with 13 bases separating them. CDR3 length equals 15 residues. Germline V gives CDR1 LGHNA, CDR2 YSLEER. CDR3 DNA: TGCGCCAGCAGCCCGCAGTGGGAAGCCACAGATACGCAGTATTTT. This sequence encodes CASSPQWEATDTQYF.

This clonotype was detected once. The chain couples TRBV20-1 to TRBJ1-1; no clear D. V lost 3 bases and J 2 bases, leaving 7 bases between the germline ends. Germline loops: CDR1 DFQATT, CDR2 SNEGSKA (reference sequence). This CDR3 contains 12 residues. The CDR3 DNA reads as TGCAGTGCTAGCCCGATAAACACTGAAGCTTTCTTT. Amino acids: CSASPINTEAFF.

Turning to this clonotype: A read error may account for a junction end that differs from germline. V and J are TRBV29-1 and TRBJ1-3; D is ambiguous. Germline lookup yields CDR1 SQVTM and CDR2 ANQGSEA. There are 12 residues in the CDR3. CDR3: CSVEEAGNTIYF. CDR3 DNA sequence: TGCAGCGTTGAAGAGGCTGGGAACACCATATATTTT.

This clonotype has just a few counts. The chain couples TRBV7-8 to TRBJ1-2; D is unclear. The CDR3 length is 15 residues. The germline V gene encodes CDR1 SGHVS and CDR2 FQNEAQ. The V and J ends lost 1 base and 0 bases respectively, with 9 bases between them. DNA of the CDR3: TGTGCCAGCAGCTTAGAACCAGTGACTAACTATGGCTACACCTTC. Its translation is CASSLEPVTNYGYTF.

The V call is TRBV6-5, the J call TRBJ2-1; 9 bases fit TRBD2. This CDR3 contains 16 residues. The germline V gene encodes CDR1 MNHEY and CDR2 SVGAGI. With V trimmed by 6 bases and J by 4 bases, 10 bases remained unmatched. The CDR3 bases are TGTGCCAGCAGACTAACCGGGACTAGCAGTTACAATGAGCAGTTCTTC. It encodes CASRLTGTSSYNEQFF.

CDR3 protein: CARRRADGEMGEAFF. In DNA form, the CDR3 reads TGTGCCAGAAGACGAGCCGATGGGGAAATGGGTGAAGCTTTCTTT. V is TRBV28 and J is TRBJ1-1; D gene ambiguous. Germline V gene sequence: CDR1 MDHEN, CDR2 SYDVKM. The CDR3 consists of 15 residues. V was clipped by 9 bases and J by 7 bases, with 24 bases between them.

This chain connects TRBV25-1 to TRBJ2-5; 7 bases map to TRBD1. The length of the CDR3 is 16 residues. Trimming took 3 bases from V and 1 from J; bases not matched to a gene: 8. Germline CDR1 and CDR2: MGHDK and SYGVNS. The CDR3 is CASSDNDRDVQETQYF. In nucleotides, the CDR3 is TGTGCCAGCAGTGACAATGACAGGGACGTCCAAGAGACCCAGTACTTC.

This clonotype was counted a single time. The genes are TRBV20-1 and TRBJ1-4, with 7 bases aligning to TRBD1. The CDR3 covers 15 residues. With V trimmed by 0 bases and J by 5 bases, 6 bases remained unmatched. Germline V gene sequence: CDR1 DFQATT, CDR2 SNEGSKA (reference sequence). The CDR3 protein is CSARDEGAGNEKLFF. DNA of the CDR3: TGCAGTGCTAGAGATGAGGGGGCAGGGAATGAAAAACTGTTTTTT.

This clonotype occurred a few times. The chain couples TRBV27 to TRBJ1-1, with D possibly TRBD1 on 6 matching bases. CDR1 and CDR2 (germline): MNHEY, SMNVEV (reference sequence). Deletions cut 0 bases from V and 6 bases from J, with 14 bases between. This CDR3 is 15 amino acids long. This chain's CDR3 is CASSLSGVGGAEAFF. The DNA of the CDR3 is TGTGCCAGCAGTTTATCTGGCGTAGGGGGAGCTGAAGCTTTCTTT.

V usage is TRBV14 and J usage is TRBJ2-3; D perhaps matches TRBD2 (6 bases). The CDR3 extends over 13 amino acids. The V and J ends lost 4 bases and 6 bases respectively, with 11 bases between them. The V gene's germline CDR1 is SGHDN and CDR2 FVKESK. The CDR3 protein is CASSRFGGDTQYF. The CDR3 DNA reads TGTGCCAGCAGCCGCTTCGGAGGGGATACGCAGTATTTT.

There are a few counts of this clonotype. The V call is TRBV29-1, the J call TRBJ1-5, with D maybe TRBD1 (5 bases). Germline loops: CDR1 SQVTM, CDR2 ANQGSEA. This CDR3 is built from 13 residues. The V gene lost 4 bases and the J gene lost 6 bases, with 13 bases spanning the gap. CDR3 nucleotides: TGCAGCGTTGTTGACAGATTGGGTCAGCCCCAGCATTTT. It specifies CSVVDRLGQPQHF.

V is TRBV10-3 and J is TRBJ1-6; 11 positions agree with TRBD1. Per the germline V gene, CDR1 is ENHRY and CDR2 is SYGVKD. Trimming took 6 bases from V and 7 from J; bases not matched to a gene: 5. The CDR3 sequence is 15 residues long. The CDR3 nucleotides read TGTGCCATCAGCGCGGGACAGGGGGAGAATTCACCCCTCCACTTT. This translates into CAISAGQGENSPLHF.

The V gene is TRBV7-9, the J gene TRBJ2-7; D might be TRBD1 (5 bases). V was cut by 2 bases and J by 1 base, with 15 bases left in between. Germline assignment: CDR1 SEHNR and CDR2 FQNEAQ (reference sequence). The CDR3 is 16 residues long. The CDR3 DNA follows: TGTGCCAGCAGCTTACTTTCAGGGTCGCCTTCCTACGAGCAGTACTTC. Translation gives CASSLLSGSPSYEQYF.

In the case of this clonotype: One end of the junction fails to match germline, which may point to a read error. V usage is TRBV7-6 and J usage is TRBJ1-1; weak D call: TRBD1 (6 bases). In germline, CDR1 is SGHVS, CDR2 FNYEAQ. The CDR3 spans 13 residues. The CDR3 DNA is TGTGCCGGCAGCTCTCAGGGGAGCACTGAAGCTTTCTTT. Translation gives CAGSSQGSTEAFF.

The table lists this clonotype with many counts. CDR3 DNA: TGTGCCAGCAGCCCCCTATCCGTTTACGAGCAGTACTTC. It yields the protein CASSPLSVYEQYF. The chain employs TRBV7-9 and TRBJ2-7; D gene uncertain. Trimming took off 5 bases at V and 4 bases at J, with 12 bases between the two ends. The CDR3 has 13 amino acids. Germline CDR1 is SEHNR and CDR2 is FQNEAQ (reference sequence).

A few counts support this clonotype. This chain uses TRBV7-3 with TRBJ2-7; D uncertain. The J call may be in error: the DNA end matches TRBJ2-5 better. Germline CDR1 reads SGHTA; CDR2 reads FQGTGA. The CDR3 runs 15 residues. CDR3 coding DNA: TGTGCCAGCAGCCTCTCCCCGGATACCCCAGAGACCCAGTACTTC. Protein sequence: CASSLSPDTPETQYF.

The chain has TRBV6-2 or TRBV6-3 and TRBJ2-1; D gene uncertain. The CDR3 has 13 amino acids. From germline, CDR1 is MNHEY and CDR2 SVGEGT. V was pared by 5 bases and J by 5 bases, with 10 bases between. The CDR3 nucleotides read TGTGCCAGCAGTGAGCAGGTAGACAATGAGCAGTTCTTC. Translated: CASSEQVDNEQFF.

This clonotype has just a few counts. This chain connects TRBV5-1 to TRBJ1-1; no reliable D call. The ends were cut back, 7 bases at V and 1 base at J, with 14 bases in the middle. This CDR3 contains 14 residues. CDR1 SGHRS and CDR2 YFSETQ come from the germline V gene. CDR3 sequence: CASLIGPGNTEAFF. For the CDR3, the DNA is TGCGCCAGCCTCATAGGACCCGGGAACACTGAAGCTTTCTTT.

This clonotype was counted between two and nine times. CDR3 sequence reads: CARKPKDRLNEKLFF. In nucleotides, the CDR3 is TGTGCCAGAAAACCCAAGGACAGGTTGAATGAAAAACTGTTTTTT. This rearrangement joins TRBV7-9 to TRBJ1-4; 7 bases align to TRBD1. From germline, CDR1 is SEHNR and CDR2 FQNEAQ (reference sequence). Trimming cost V 9 bases and J 5 bases; bases outside gene matches: 12. The CDR3 sequence is 15 residues long. The full variable domain, in which reference TRBV7-9 and TRBJ1-4 provide the parts outside the CDR3, is DTGVSQNPRHKITKRGQNVTFRCDPISEHNRLYWYRQTLGQGPEFLTYFQNEAQLEKSRLLSDRFSAERPKGSFSTLEIQRTEQGDSAMYLCARKPKDRLNEKLFFGSGTQLSVL.

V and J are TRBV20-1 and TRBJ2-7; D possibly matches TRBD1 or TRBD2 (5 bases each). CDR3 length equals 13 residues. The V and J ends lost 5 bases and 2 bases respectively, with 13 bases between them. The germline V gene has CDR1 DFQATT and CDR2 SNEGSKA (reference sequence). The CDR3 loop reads CSAAGTVAYEQYF. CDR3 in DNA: TGCAGTGCTGCCGGGACGGTGGCCTACGAGCAGTACTTC.

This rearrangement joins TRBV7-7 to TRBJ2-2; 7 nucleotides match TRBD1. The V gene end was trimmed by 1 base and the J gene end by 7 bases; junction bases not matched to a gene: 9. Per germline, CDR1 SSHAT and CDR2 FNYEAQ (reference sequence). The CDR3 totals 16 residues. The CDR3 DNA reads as TGTGCCAGCAGCTTAGGAGTGGGACAGATTCTCGGGGAGCTGTTTTTT. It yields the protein CASSLGVGQILGELFF.

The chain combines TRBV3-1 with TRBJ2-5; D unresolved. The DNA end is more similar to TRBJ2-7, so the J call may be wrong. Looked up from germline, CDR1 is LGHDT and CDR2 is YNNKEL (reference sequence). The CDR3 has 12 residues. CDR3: CASSQDDYEQYF. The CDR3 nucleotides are TGTGCCAGCAGCCAAGACGACTACGAGCAGTACTTC.

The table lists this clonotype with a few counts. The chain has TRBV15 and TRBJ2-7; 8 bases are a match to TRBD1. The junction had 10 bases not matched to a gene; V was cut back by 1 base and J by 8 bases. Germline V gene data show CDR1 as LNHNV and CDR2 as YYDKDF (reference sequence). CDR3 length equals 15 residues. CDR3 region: CATSRATGGLTKQYF. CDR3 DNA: TGTGCCACCAGCAGAGCCACAGGGGGGCTTACGAAGCAGTACTTC.

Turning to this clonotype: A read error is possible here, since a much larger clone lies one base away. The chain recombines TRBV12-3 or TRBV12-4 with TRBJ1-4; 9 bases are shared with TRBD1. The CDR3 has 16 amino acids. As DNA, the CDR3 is TGTGCCAGCAGAACCGGGACAGGGAGGACTAGTGAAAAACTGTTTTTT. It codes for CASRTGTGRTSEKLFF.

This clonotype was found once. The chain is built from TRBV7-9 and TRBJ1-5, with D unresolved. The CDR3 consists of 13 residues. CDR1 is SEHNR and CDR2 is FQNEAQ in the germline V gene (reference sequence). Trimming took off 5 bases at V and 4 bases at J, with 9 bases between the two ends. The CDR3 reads CASSTDANQPQHF. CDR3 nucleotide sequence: TGTGCCAGCAGCACGGACGCAAATCAGCCCCAGCATTTT.